This record concerns one TCR beta chain sequence. The CDR3 extends over 14 amino acids. Per germline, CDR1 SGHTA and CDR2 FQGNSA. The V end lost 4 bases, the J end lost 6 bases, and 16 bases lay between the germline ends. The entry originates in a study of blood T cell repertoires in COVID-19. Study information: Whether acute or convalescent, the COVID-19 samples came from the United States, Italy and Spain.

Assay used: immunoSEQ multiplex PCR; TCRdb lists only in-frame clones, some missing. This table holds some 170,000 clones, more than 80% found once. Source material: peripheral blood. The TCR comes from a human donor in a cohort sampled during active COVID-19. The genes are TRBV7-2 and TRBJ2-7; the D gene is possibly TRBD2 (5 bases). CDR3 sequence reads: CASSWSATSLEQYF. CDR3 in DNA: TGTGCCAGCAGCTGGTCAGCAACTAGTCTCGAGCAGTACTTC.